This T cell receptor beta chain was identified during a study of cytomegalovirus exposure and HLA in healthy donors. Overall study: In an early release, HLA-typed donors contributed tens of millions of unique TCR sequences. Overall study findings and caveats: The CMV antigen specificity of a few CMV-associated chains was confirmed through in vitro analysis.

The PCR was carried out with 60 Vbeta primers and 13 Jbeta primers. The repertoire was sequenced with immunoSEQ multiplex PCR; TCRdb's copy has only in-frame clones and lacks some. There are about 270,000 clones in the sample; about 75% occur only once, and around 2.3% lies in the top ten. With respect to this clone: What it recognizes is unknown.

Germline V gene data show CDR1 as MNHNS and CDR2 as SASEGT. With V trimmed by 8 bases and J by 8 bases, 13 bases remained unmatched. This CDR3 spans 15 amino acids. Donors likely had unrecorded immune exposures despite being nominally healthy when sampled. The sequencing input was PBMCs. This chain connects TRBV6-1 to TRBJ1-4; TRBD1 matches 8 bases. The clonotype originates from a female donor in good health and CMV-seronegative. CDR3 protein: CASGGPGQGGEKLFF. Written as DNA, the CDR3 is TGTGCCAGCGGTGGCCCCGGACAGGGTGGAGAAAAACTGTTTTTT.